This is a list of T cell receptor beta chains from one sample in a study of shared clonotypes between healthy human individuals. Clones were read by immunoSEQ multiplex PCR, and TCRdb kept only the in-frame ones, dropping some. Found here are approximately 1,500,000 clones, approximately 98% of them singletons; the top ten hold 0.4% to 0.45%. Sequencing was done on a sample of naive CD4+ T cells sorted from blood. The source is a young man in good health. CDR3s include the opening cysteine and the closing phenylalanine or tryptophan. The D gene is left open where the match is weak. Expanded clones get a size class; other rows say once, few or many, or leave the size out.

j_gene: TRBJ1-2; d_gene: -; v_gene: TRBV30; abundance: -; CDR3nt: TGTGCCTGGAAGAAGGGCGCGGTTGGCTACACCTTC; CDR3aa: CAWKKGAVGYTF
j_gene: TRBJ1-2; d_gene: -; v_gene: TRBV14; abundance: -; CDR3nt: TGTGCCAGCAGTCCCCTCACCCCCAGCCCGGGTGCCTATGGCTACACCTTC; CDR3aa: CASSPLTPSPGAYGYTF
j_gene: TRBJ2-1; d_gene: TRBD1; v_gene: TRBV29-1; abundance: -; CDR3nt: TGCAGCGTTGTAGTTGGACAGGGGCCTCATGAGCAGTTCTTC; CDR3aa: CSVVVGQGPHEQFF
j_gene: TRBJ2-1; d_gene: TRBD1; v_gene: TRBV2; abundance: -; CDR3nt: TGTGCCAGCAGCGGACAGGGGCGGTCGAATGAGCAGTTCTTC; CDR3aa: CASSGQGRSNEQFF
j_gene: TRBJ1-5; d_gene: -; v_gene: TRBV7-3; abundance: -; CDR3nt: TGTGCCAGCAGCTTGGGGCAGTTCTTTCCCCAGCATTTT; CDR3aa: CASSLGQFFPQHF
j_gene: TRBJ2-2; d_gene: -; v_gene: TRBV5-1; abundance: once; CDR3nt: TGCGCCAGCAGCTCAACCCTCAACACCGGGGAGCTGTTTTTT; CDR3aa: CASSSTLNTGELFF
j_gene: TRBJ1-5; d_gene: TRBD1; v_gene: TRBV2; abundance: -; CDR3nt: TGTGCCAGCAGCGTGGGACAGGGGGGTCCTCAGCCCCAGCATTTT; CDR3aa: CASSVGQGGPQPQHF
j_gene: TRBJ1-5; d_gene: -; v_gene: TRBV10-3; abundance: few; CDR3nt: TGTGCCATCAGTGAGTCGCGGGACAGCAATCAGCCCCAGCATTTT; CDR3aa: CAISESRDSNQPQHF
j_gene: TRBJ1-5; d_gene: -; v_gene: TRBV10-3; abundance: -; CDR3nt: TGTGCCAAGGCCAGGACAGGCAATCAGCCCCAGCATTTT; CDR3aa: CAKARTGNQPQHF
j_gene: TRBJ1-2; d_gene: TRBD1; v_gene: TRBV27; abundance: -; CDR3nt: TGTGCCAGCAGTTGGGACAGGGGGCTGAGAGGCTACACCTTC; CDR3aa: CASSWDRGLRGYTF
j_gene: TRBJ1-5; d_gene: TRBD1; v_gene: TRBV28; abundance: once; CDR3nt: TGTGCCAGCGGACAACAGGGGGCTATTCAGCCCCAGCATTTT; CDR3aa: CASGQQGAIQPQHF
j_gene: TRBJ2-5; d_gene: TRBD2; v_gene: TRBV5-4; abundance: -; CDR3nt: TGTGCCAGCGGGACTAGAGGCTCCGAGACCCAGTACTTC; CDR3aa: CASGTRGSETQYF
j_gene: TRBJ2-7; d_gene: -; v_gene: TRBV7-9; abundance: once; CDR3nt: TGTGCCAGCAGCCGAGTGGCGGACGAGCAGTACTTC; CDR3aa: CASSRVADEQYF
j_gene: TRBJ1-2; d_gene: -; v_gene: TRBV5-4; abundance: -; CDR3nt: TGTGCCAGCAGTAACCCCACCAGTGGCAGATCGTATGGCTACACCTTC; CDR3aa: CASSNPTSGRSYGYTF
j_gene: TRBJ2-1; d_gene: TRBD1; v_gene: TRBV6-1; abundance: -; CDR3nt: TGTGCCAGCAGTCGAGACAGGGTGCCGAAAAATGAGCAGTTCTTC; CDR3aa: CASSRDRVPKNEQFF
j_gene: TRBJ2-1; d_gene: -; v_gene: TRBV13; abundance: -; CDR3nt: TGTGCCAGCAGCCCCCGCTACAATGAGCAGTTCTTC; CDR3aa: CASSPRYNEQFF